This note documents a single TCR beta chain sequence. The entire patient cohort was treatment-naive prior to thyroid surgery. This sample is drawn from a study of metastatic and nonmetastatic thyroid tumors. Via MiXCR, TCRdb re-called the PCR reads. The repertoire includes 45,000 to 55,000 clones, roughly a quarter of them detected once, and more than 3% sits in the top ten. This CDR3 comprises 14 residues. In germline, CDR1 is GTSNPN, CDR2 SVGIG (reference sequence). After removal of 2 bases from V and 4 bases from J, the junction contained 7 bases not matched to a gene. This sequence was found in a male donor with papillary thyroid cancer or a benign thyroid nodule (not recorded which). Some clones in this sample may be carry-over from other donors' samples. Sequences were obtained from blood. This sequence joins TRBV30 and TRBJ2-7; 8 bases agree with TRBD2. CDR3 in DNA: TGTGCCTGGAGTCCCGGGAGGGCCAAGTACGAGCAGTACTTC. Its protein product is CAWSPGRAKYEQYF. Looking up the rest from reference TRBV30 and TRBJ2-7 gives the full variable domain: SQTIHQWPATLVQPVGSPLSLECTVEGTSNPNLYWYRQAAGRGLQLLFYSVGIGQISSEVPQNLSASRPQDRQFILSSKKLLLSDSGFYLCAWSPGRAKYEQYFGPGTRLTVT.